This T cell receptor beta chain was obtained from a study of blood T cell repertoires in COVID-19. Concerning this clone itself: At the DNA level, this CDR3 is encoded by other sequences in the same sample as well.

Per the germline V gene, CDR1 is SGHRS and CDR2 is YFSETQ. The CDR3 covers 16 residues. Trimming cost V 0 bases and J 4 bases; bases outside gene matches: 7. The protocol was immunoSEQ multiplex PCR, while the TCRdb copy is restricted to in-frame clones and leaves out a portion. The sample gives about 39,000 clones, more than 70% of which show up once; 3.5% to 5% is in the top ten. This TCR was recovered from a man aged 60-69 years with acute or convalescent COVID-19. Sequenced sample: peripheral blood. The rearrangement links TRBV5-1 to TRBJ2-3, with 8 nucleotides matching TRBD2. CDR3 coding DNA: TGCGCCAGCAGCTTGGAAGTCGGGGGGGCGTCAGATACGCAGTATTTT. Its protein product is CASSLEVGGASDTQYF.